These T cell receptor beta chains were read from a single sample in a study of cytomegalovirus exposure and HLA in healthy donors. Produced via immunoSEQ multiplex PCR; TCRdb's table is partial and in-frame only. The top ten clones hold about 1.8% of a sample with approximately 260,000 clones, roughly 91% of them seen once. The sample consisted of PBMCs. The receptors were gathered from a girl aged 2 to 10 in good health and CMV-seronegative. Both conserved end residues are part of each CDR3. D genes are given only for firm matches. Not all rows give a size; the values are once, few, many and, for expanded clones, a class.

d_gene: TRBD2
v_gene: TRBV7-9
j_gene: TRBJ2-5
abundance: .
CDR3nt: TGTGCCAGCAGCCTTCTAGCGGGGTCCGGGGAGACCCAGTACTTC
CDR3aa: CASSLLAGSGETQYF

d_gene: .
v_gene: TRBV30
j_gene: TRBJ1-3
abundance: .
CDR3nt: TGTGCCTGGACTCAGACAGTCTCTGGAAACACCATATATTTT
CDR3aa: CAWTQTVSGNTIYF

d_gene: .
v_gene: TRBV29-1
j_gene: TRBJ2-7
abundance: .
CDR3nt: TGCAGCGTTAACCAGGGGACCTACGAGCAGTACTTC
CDR3aa: CSVNQGTYEQYF

d_gene: TRBD1
v_gene: TRBV2
j_gene: TRBJ2-1
abundance: .
CDR3nt: TGTGCCAGCAGCCGAGGACAGGGGGCGGGTGAGCAGTTCTTC
CDR3aa: CASSRGQGAGEQFF

d_gene: TRBD1
v_gene: TRBV25-1
j_gene: TRBJ1-5
abundance: few
CDR3nt: TGTGCCAGCAGTAAGACAGGGTTTCAGCCCCAGCATTTT
CDR3aa: CASSKTGFQPQHF

d_gene: TRBD2
v_gene: TRBV5-1
j_gene: TRBJ2-2
abundance: .
CDR3nt: TGCGCCAGCAGCTTGGTACCTAGCGGGAGTCTGTCCGGGGAGCTGTTTTTT
CDR3aa: CASSLVPSGSLSGELFF

d_gene: TRBD1
v_gene: TRBV11-2
j_gene: TRBJ2-3
abundance: .
CDR3nt: TGTGCCAGCAGCCTGGACAGGGGGCGAAGCACAGATACGCAGTATTTT
CDR3aa: CASSLDRGRSTDTQYF

d_gene: .
v_gene: TRBV6-5
j_gene: TRBJ1-1
abundance: .
CDR3nt: TGTGCCAGCAGTTACGGAGGGCCAGCGGCCGAAGCTTTCTTT
CDR3aa: CASSYGGPAAEAFF

d_gene: TRBD2
v_gene: TRBV11-3
j_gene: TRBJ2-2
abundance: .
CDR3nt: TGTGCCAGCAGCTCAACGGGGTCGGGAGGGCCCTCGAACACCGGGGAGCTGTTTTTT
CDR3aa: CASSSTGSGGPSNTGELFF

d_gene: TRBD1
v_gene: TRBV9
j_gene: TRBJ2-3
abundance: once
CDR3nt: TGTGCCAGCAGCGTAGTAGACAGGGCAGGCACAGATACGCAGTATTTT
CDR3aa: CASSVVDRAGTDTQYF

d_gene: TRBD2
v_gene: TRBV5-4
j_gene: TRBJ2-5
abundance: once
CDR3nt: TGTGCCAGCAGACACGTACTAGCGGGGGCACAAGAGACCCAGTACTTC
CDR3aa: CASRHVLAGAQETQYF

d_gene: TRBD1
v_gene: TRBV11-2
j_gene: TRBJ1-2
abundance: once
CDR3nt: TGTGCCAGCAGCTTCGGGACAGGGCAGGCTGGCTACACCTTC
CDR3aa: CASSFGTGQAGYTF

d_gene: TRBD1
v_gene: TRBV5-1
j_gene: TRBJ1-1
abundance: few
CDR3nt: TGCGCCAGCAGCGGACAGGGAACCAATGAAGCTTTCTTT
CDR3aa: CASSGQGTNEAFF

d_gene: .
v_gene: TRBV14
j_gene: TRBJ2-7
abundance: .
CDR3nt: TGTGCCAGCAGCCAAGGGCTAGCGCCGACCTACGAGCAGTACTTC
CDR3aa: CASSQGLAPTYEQYF

d_gene: .
v_gene: TRBV7-6
j_gene: TRBJ2-7
abundance: .
CDR3nt: TGTGCCAGCAGCCCCCGGACAGCCGCCTACGAGCAGTACTTC
CDR3aa: CASSPRTAAYEQYF

d_gene: .
v_gene: TRBV5-4
j_gene: TRBJ1-4
abundance: .
CDR3nt: TGTGCCAGCAGCTTGGCGGCAGGTTCTAATGAAAAACTGTTTTTT
CDR3aa: CASSLAAGSNEKLFF

d_gene: TRBD1
v_gene: TRBV5-1
j_gene: TRBJ1-1
abundance: .
CDR3nt: TGCGCCAGTCAAGATACAGGGGGCGGGTACACTGAAGCTTTCTTT
CDR3aa: CASQDTGGGYTEAFF

d_gene: .
v_gene: TRBV30
j_gene: TRBJ1-1
abundance: .
CDR3nt: TGTGCCTGGAGGCAGGCAGGGGTGAACACTGAAGCTTTCTTT
CDR3aa: CAWRQAGVNTEAFF

d_gene: .
v_gene: TRBV19
j_gene: TRBJ2-5
abundance: .
CDR3nt: TGTGCCAGTAGTAGAAACTACCAAGAGACCCAGTACTTC
CDR3aa: CASSRNYQETQYF

d_gene: .
v_gene: TRBV10-3
j_gene: TRBJ1-1
abundance: .
CDR3nt: TGTGCCATCAGTGAAGGCAGACTCATGAACACTGAAGCTTTCTTT
CDR3aa: CAISEGRLMNTEAFF

d_gene: TRBD1
v_gene: TRBV19
j_gene: TRBJ2-7
abundance: .
CDR3nt: TGTGCCAGTAGTATTGCCCCGGGACAGCCCTACGAGCAGTACTTC
CDR3aa: CASSIAPGQPYEQYF

d_gene: TRBD1
v_gene: TRBV19
j_gene: TRBJ1-5
abundance: .
CDR3nt: TGTGCCAGTAGTCCTTCCGAACAGGGGGCCTTTAGCAATCAGCCCCAGCATTTT
CDR3aa: CASSPSEQGAFSNQPQHF

d_gene: TRBD1
v_gene: TRBV6-4
j_gene: TRBJ1-4
abundance: .
CDR3nt: TGTGCCAGCAGCGACCCGGGACAGGGGTATGCAACTAATGAAAAACTGTTTTTT
CDR3aa: CASSDPGQGYATNEKLFF

d_gene: TRBD1
v_gene: TRBV19
j_gene: TRBJ1-1
abundance: .
CDR3nt: TGTGCCAGTAGTATCACACAGGGGGCGATGATATATGCGACTGAAGCTTTCTTT
CDR3aa: CASSITQGAMIYATEAFF

d_gene: .
v_gene: TRBV13
j_gene: TRBJ2-7
abundance: .
CDR3nt: TGTGCCAGCAGCTTATCCCCCCCTACAGGCTCCTACGAGCAGTACTTC
CDR3aa: CASSLSPPTGSYEQYF

d_gene: TRBD1
v_gene: TRBV4-1
j_gene: TRBJ1-1
abundance: .
CDR3nt: TGCGCCAGCAGCCAGGGACAGTTGAACACTGAAGCTTTCTTT
CDR3aa: CASSQGQLNTEAFF

d_gene: TRBD2
v_gene: TRBV27
j_gene: TRBJ2-3
abundance: few
CDR3nt: TGTGCCAGCAGTTCTAGCGGCCAAAGCACAGATACGCAGTATTTT
CDR3aa: CASSSSGQSTDTQYF

d_gene: .
v_gene: TRBV6-5
j_gene: TRBJ2-7
abundance: .
CDR3nt: TGTGCCAGCAGTTACTCCAGGGCCTCCTACGAGCAGTACTTC
CDR3aa: CASSYSRASYEQYF

d_gene: .
v_gene: TRBV30
j_gene: TRBJ2-2
abundance: once
CDR3nt: TGTGCCTGGAGTCCCAGAATGGCCGGGGAGCTGTTTTTT
CDR3aa: CAWSPRMAGELFF

d_gene: .
v_gene: TRBV5-4
j_gene: TRBJ1-4
abundance: .
CDR3nt: TGTGCCAGCAGCGGGCGGGGGGGCGAAAAACTGTTTTTT
CDR3aa: CASSGRGGEKLFF

d_gene: TRBD1
v_gene: TRBV27
j_gene: TRBJ2-1
abundance: .
CDR3nt: TGTGCCAGTACGACAGGGGGTAATGAGCAGTTCTTC
CDR3aa: CASTTGGNEQFF

d_gene: .
v_gene: TRBV4-2
j_gene: TRBJ2-1
abundance: .
CDR3nt: TGTGCCAGCAGCCAAGAAGGGGCAGCTCGCTACAATGAGCAGTTCTTC
CDR3aa: CASSQEGAARYNEQFF

d_gene: TRBD2
v_gene: TRBV5-1
j_gene: TRBJ2-7
abundance: .
CDR3nt: TGCGCCAGCAGCTTGGTAGGACTAGCGGGGGCCTACGAGCAGTACTTC
CDR3aa: CASSLVGLAGAYEQYF

d_gene: TRBD1
v_gene: TRBV30
j_gene: TRBJ1-5
abundance: .
CDR3nt: TGTGCCTGGGCAAAACAGGGGTATGATAGCAATCAGCCCCAGCATTTT
CDR3aa: CAWAKQGYDSNQPQHF

d_gene: TRBD2
v_gene: TRBV6-1
j_gene: TRBJ2-7
abundance: .
CDR3nt: TGTGCCGTCCGGGGGTATTCTAGCGGATTTTACGAGCAGTACTTC
CDR3aa: CAVRGYSSGFYEQYF

d_gene: .
v_gene: TRBV28
j_gene: TRBJ2-1
abundance: .
CDR3nt: TGTGCCAGCAGTTCTGTACTAAGCTCCTACAATGAGCAGTTCTTC
CDR3aa: CASSSVLSSYNEQFF

d_gene: TRBD1
v_gene: TRBV7-8
j_gene: TRBJ2-4
abundance: .
CDR3nt: TGTGCCAGCAGCGATGGACAGGGTAACATTCAGTACTTC
CDR3aa: CASSDGQGNIQYF

d_gene: TRBD1
v_gene: TRBV19
j_gene: TRBJ1-2
abundance: .
CDR3nt: TGTGCCAGTAGTATCGGGGGACAGGGAGGCTATGGCTACACCTTC
CDR3aa: CASSIGGQGGYGYTF